This T cell receptor beta chain was obtained from a study of blood T cell repertoires in COVID-19. Study-wide context: Samples came from the United States, Italy and Spain, spanning acute and convalescent COVID-19. From T cells, B-cell-depleted T cells, or PBMCs came the material, which was cDNA or gDNA.

This clone occurred a few times. This table comes from immunoSEQ multiplex PCR, and its TCRdb copy is limited to in-frame clones, with some not included. The table shows 70,000 to 80,000 clones, with 80% occurring only once. Germline CDR1 GTSNPN, CDR2 SVGIG (reference sequence). The CDR3 spans 14 residues. Germline trimming cut 2 bases from V and 4 bases from J; bases unmatched to any gene: 5. The sequence came from a human donor in a cohort sampled during active COVID-19. The chain has TRBV30 and TRBJ1-3, with TRBD1 matching over 7 bases. Specimen: peripheral blood. The DNA of the CDR3 is TGTGCCTGGAGTCAGACAGGGTCCGGAAACACCATATATTTT. This encodes CAWSQTGSGNTIYF.